This section outlines one TCR beta chain sequence together with its context. No antigen is known for it. CDR3 length: 17 residues. Germline CDR1 is SGHDT and CDR2 is YYEEEE. V shed 3 bases, J shed 6 bases, and the junction held 15 bases outside the gene matches. Generated by immunoSEQ multiplex PCR, the TCRdb table keeps only in-frame clones and is missing some. The sample has under 70,000 clones, approximately 82% seen once; the top ten hold around 3.4%. This specimen comes from a study of a mutant IDH1 vaccine in newly diagnosed glioma. Study context: Investigators started vaccination 4-6 weeks after radiotherapy alone, or with temozolomide cycles. Therapy received beforehand was radiotherapy, temozolomide, or both, with most patients given both. The study's findings and limits: Immune responses induced by vaccination arose in around 93% of the patients.

Time point of the sample: week 5, during vaccination. Topical imiquimod was applied with each vaccine dose, which held 300 ug of mutant IDH1 20-mer peptide. Donor tumors were new WHO grade 3 or 4 IDH1-mutant, ATRX-lost astrocytomas. Sample: PBMCs, taken from a glioma patient whose treatment included an IDH1 peptide vaccine. The rearrangement joins TRBV5-6 to TRBJ2-5, with 9 bases that match TRBD2. The receptor was derived from a man aged 30 to 45 with glioma. In DNA form, the CDR3 reads TGTGCCAGCAGCTCCCATCCTACGCGGGGGGGCCTAAAGACCCAGTACTTC. Amino acids: CASSSHPTRGGLKTQYF.